Below are 25 T cell receptor beta chains sequenced from a single sample in a study of graft-versus-host responses after intestinal transplantation. The repertoire was sequenced with immunoSEQ multiplex PCR; TCRdb's copy has only in-frame clones and lacks some. The table includes approximately 40,000 clones, about 89% detected once. Sequenced material: PBMCs, taken approximately 310 days after intestinal transplant. The receptors here all came from a human patient who received an intestinal transplant, so some T cells may come from the graft donor.

As concerns this clone: The same CDR3 is also encoded by other DNA sequences in this sample. The chain joins TRBV7-2 to TRBJ2-1; 12 nucleotides agree with TRBD2. The J segment lost 4 bases and the V segment lost 5 bases, leaving 6 bases of the junction unmatched. Germline values: CDR1 SGHTA, CDR2 FQGNSA. CDR3 length: 16 amino acids. CDR3 nucleotide sequence: TGTGCCAGCAGCCTTTGGACTAGCGGGGTATACAATGAGCAGTTCTTC. Translated: CASSLWTSGVYNEQFF.

The chain is built from TRBV9 and TRBJ1-1; the D gene is possibly TRBD1 (6 bases). Germline V gives CDR1 SGDLS, CDR2 YYNGEE. The ends were cut back, 0 bases at V and 1 base at J, with 10 bases in the middle. CDR3 length: 15 residues. This chain's CDR3 is CASSVVQGPNTEAFF. DNA of the CDR3: TGTGCCAGCAGCGTAGTCCAGGGGCCGAACACTGAAGCTTTCTTT.

This chain links TRBV6-5 with TRBJ2-5; 8 positions match TRBD2. The CDR3 is 13 residues long. Germline V gene sequence: CDR1 MNHEY, CDR2 SVGAGI. V shed 7 bases and J 2 bases; nucleotides not matched to a gene: 3. The CDR3 DNA sequence: TGTGCCAGCAATCGCGGGGGGCAAGAGACCCAGTACTTC. Residues: CASNRGGQETQYF.

This clone was seen a single time. The CDR3 here is CASSPRLEELFF. CDR3 DNA sequence: TGTGCCAGCAGCCCAAGACTAGAAGAGCTGTTTTTT. The chain recombines TRBV5-5 with TRBJ2-2; the D gene is possibly TRBD2 (6 bases). V lost 4 bases and J lost 11, with 12 bases in between. CDR1 and CDR2 from the germline V gene are SGHKS and YYEKEE (reference sequence). This CDR3 has 12 amino acids.

The gene calls are TRBV9 and TRBJ1-6, with TRBD1 identical over 9 bases. The length of the CDR3 is 17 residues. Germline V lookup: CDR1 SGDLS, CDR2 YYNGEE. The V segment lost 4 bases and the J segment 0 bases; nucleotides outside the gene matches: 5. In nucleotides, the CDR3 is TGTGCCAGCAGCCCCGGGACAGGGAACTCCTATAATTCACCCCTCCACTTT. Translation: CASSPGTGNSYNSPLHF.

Of note for this clone: Germline is not matched at one junction end, which may reflect a read error. This same CDR3 is encoded by further DNA sequences in the sample. The chain couples TRBV5-1 to TRBJ1-1; the match to TRBD1 covers 9 bases. This CDR3 comprises 14 residues. Per the germline V gene, CDR1 is SGHRS and CDR2 is YFSETQ. CDR3 DNA: TGCGCCAGCCGAACAGGGGGCGGGAACACCGAAGCTTTCTTT. Translation gives CASRTGGGNTEAFF. Full variable domain (remainder filled in from reference TRBV5-1 and TRBJ1-1): KAGVTQTPRYLIKTRGQQVTLSCSPISGHRSVSWYQQTPGQGLQFLFEYFSETQRNKGNFPGRFSGRQFSNSRSEMNVSTLELGDSALYLCASRTGGGNTEAFFGQGTRLTVV.

In this sample, this clone turned up a few times. The genes are TRBV6-6 and TRBJ2-4; unclear D gene. Germline lookup yields CDR1 MNHNY and CDR2 SVGAGI (reference sequence). The CDR3 runs 14 residues. Trimming cost V 0 bases and J 3 bases, with 6 bases left between them. CDR3 DNA sequence: TGTGCCAGCAGTTACTCTGGGGTCAAAAACATTCAGTACTTC. It encodes CASSYSGVKNIQYF.

The genes are TRBV6-1 and TRBJ2-2, with D possibly being TRBD1 (5 bases). CDR1 MNHNS and CDR2 SASEGT come from the germline V gene. V gave up 3 bases and J gave up 3 bases, with 8 bases separating them. The CDR3 has 14 residues. CDR3 DNA: TGTGCCAGCAGTGACAGGGCGGACACCGGGGAGCTGTTTTTT. Translated: CASSDRADTGELFF.

The rearrangement joins TRBV13 to TRBJ2-3; the D gene could be TRBD1 or TRBD2 (5 bases each). V was clipped by 6 bases and J by 4 bases, with 11 bases between them. Germline V lookup: CDR1 PRHDT, CDR2 FYEKMQ (reference sequence). The CDR3 contains 13 residues. This chain's CDR3 is CASSPGPPDTQYF. CDR3 DNA: TGTGCCAGCAGTCCGGGGCCACCAGATACGCAGTATTTT.

This clone appeared once. The chain joins TRBV28 to TRBJ1-1; D ambiguous. The length of the CDR3 is 14 residues. V was clipped by 3 bases and J by 3 bases, with 11 bases between them. The germline V gene encodes CDR1 MDHEN and CDR2 SYDVKM. As DNA, the CDR3 is TGTGCCAGCAGTTTCTTATTCAGGCACACTGAAGCTTTCTTT. This translates into CASSFLFRHTEAFF.

The V and J genes are TRBV15 and TRBJ1-3; 7 nucleotides align to TRBD1. CDR1 and CDR2 (germline): LNHNV, YYDKDF (reference sequence). V was pared by 5 bases and J by 4 bases, with 5 bases of the junction left unmatched. This CDR3 is 14 amino acids long. The CDR3 DNA reads as TGTGCCACCAGCGGACAGGTATCCGGAAACACCATATATTTT. Protein: CATSGQVSGNTIYF.

This chain uses TRBV6-6 with TRBJ2-5; TRBD2 aligns across 9 bases. CDR1 and CDR2 (germline): MNHNY, SVGAGI (reference sequence). Trimming at V came to 7 bases and at J to 7 bases, leaving 16 bases not matched to a gene. The CDR3 has 16 residues. CDR3 coding DNA: TGTGCCAGCACTCCACTGGGCGGGGGGGCCGGAGGGACCCAGTACTTC. Translation: CASTPLGGGAGGTQYF.

This clone came up a few times. This chain links TRBV6-4 with TRBJ1-3; no clear D gene. V lost 2 bases to trimming and J lost 3 bases, with 14 bases between them. CDR1 and CDR2 from the germline V gene are MRHNA and SNTAGT. The CDR3 covers 16 residues. The DNA of the CDR3 is TGTGCCAGCAGTGACGGGGAAAAGACTAATGGAAACACCATATATTTT. It encodes CASSDGEKTNGNTIYF.

The rearrangement links TRBV7-3 to TRBJ2-1; perhaps TRBD2 as D (6 bases). CDR1 and CDR2 (germline): SGHTA, FQGTGA. The V gene lost 5 bases and the J gene lost 0 bases, with 14 bases spanning the gap. This CDR3 is built from 16 residues. The CDR3 DNA sequence: TGTGCCAGCAGCCTTTTAGCGGTGAGCTCCTACAATGAGCAGTTCTTC. As protein: CASSLLAVSSYNEQFF.

The rearrangement links TRBV2 to TRBJ1-5; weak D call: TRBD1 (5 bases). Trimming pared 1 base from V and 4 bases from J, leaving 23 bases between. From germline, CDR1 is SNHLY and CDR2 FYNNEI. The length of the CDR3 is 19 residues. In DNA form, the CDR3 reads TGTGCCAGCAGTGAAGGGCAGGGAGGATTGGTCAAGCCAAATCAGCCCCAGCATTTT. Translation: CASSEGQGGLVKPNQPQHF.

The rearrangement links TRBV5-4 to TRBJ1-2, with a tentative D call TRBD1 (5 bases). V was shortened by 4 bases and J by 5 bases, with 21 bases between the two germline ends. There are 16 residues in the CDR3. CDR1 and CDR2 from the germline V gene are SGHNT and YYREEE (reference sequence). Here the CDR3 DNA reads TGTGCCAGCAGCCAAGGTCGACAGACGCTGGGGTATGGCTACACCTTC. It specifies CASSQGRQTLGYGYTF.

The V call is TRBV5-1, the J call TRBJ1-1; no clear D. CDR3 length: 14 amino acids. CDR1 is SGHRS, CDR2 YFSETQ, per germline. Trimming cost V 5 bases and J 1 base, with 12 bases left between them. The CDR3 protein is CASSFRNQNTEAFF. CDR3 sequence (DNA): TGCGCCAGCAGTTTTCGCAACCAGAACACTGAAGCTTTCTTT.

This chain links TRBV6-6 with TRBJ2-7; 7 bases align to TRBD1. The germline CDR1 and CDR2 sequences are MNHNY and SVGAGI (reference sequence). The CDR3 loop spans 14 amino acids. Trimming removed 4 bases from V and 0 bases from J; junction bases left unmatched: 3. CDR3 sequence (DNA): TGTGCCAGCAGTTTACGGGACAGCTCCTACGAGCAGTACTTC. This encodes CASSLRDSSYEQYF.

V gene TRBV14 combines with J gene TRBJ2-1, with 12 bases fitting TRBD2. From germline, CDR1 is SGHDN and CDR2 FVKESK. Trimming removed 4 bases from V and 3 bases from J; junction bases left unmatched: 4. CDR3 length: 16 residues. This CDR3 is CASSLTGLAGYNEQFF. In DNA, the CDR3 is TGTGCCAGCAGCCTGACGGGACTAGCGGGCTACAATGAGCAGTTCTTC.

The genes are TRBV7-8 and TRBJ2-7; perhaps TRBD2 as D (6 bases). The CDR3 spans 16 residues. The V end was cut by 5 bases, the J end by 0 bases, with 17 bases between. Germline CDR1 reads SGHVS; CDR2 reads FQNEAQ. The CDR3 here is CASSPRRDPGSYEQYF. As DNA, the CDR3 is TGTGCCAGCAGCCCGCGGAGGGACCCCGGCTCCTACGAGCAGTACTTC.

This clone was recorded once. This rearrangement joins TRBV5-1 to TRBJ2-7; tentatively, D is TRBD1 (7 bases). The V end lost 0 bases, the J end lost 1 base, and 14 bases lay between the germline ends. Germline CDR1 SGHRS, CDR2 YFSETQ. The CDR3 has 16 amino acids. The CDR3 DNA reads TGCGCCAGCAGCTTGGAGTTCCAGGGGGGTTCCTACGAGCAGTACTTC. It codes for CASSLEFQGGSYEQYF.

V and J are TRBV7-9 and TRBJ1-4; 9 positions agree with TRBD1. Germline V gene sequence: CDR1 SEHNR, CDR2 FQNEAQ (reference sequence). This CDR3 comprises 13 residues. With 1 base clipped from V and 11 bases from J, the junction kept 2 bases outside the gene matches. CDR3 coding DNA: TGTGCCAGCAGCTTAGGGGGGACAGGGAAACTGTTTTTT. The encoded protein is CASSLGGTGKLFF. The entire variable domain, with the rest obtained from reference TRBV7-9 and TRBJ1-4, is as follows: DTGVSQNPRHKITKRGQNVTFRCDPISEHNRLYWYRQTLGQGPEFLTYFQNEAQLEKSRLLSDRFSAERPKGSFSTLEIQRTEQGDSAMYLCASSLGGTGKLFFGSGTQLSVL.

The rearrangement joins TRBV28 to TRBJ1-3; tentatively, D is TRBD1 (5 bases). This CDR3 is built from 15 residues. CDR1 is MDHEN and CDR2 is SYDVKM in the germline V gene. V lost 7 bases, J lost 5 bases, and 18 bases lay in between. CDR3 in amino acids: CASTSDGGRRNTIYF. CDR3 coding DNA: TGTGCCAGCACCTCAGACGGGGGTAGAAGAAACACCATATATTTT. Full variable domain (rest looked up from reference TRBV28 and TRBJ1-3): DVKVTQSSRYLVKRTGEKVFLECVQDMDHENMFWYRQDPGLGLRLIYFSYDVKMKEKGDIPEGYSVSREKKERFSLILESASTNQTSMYLCASTSDGGRRNTIYFGEGSWLTVV.

This rearrangement joins TRBV15 to TRBJ2-6; 7 bases are a match to TRBD1. The CDR3 has 17 amino acids. V was pared by 2 bases and J by 4 bases, with 8 bases of the junction left unmatched. Germline-derived CDR1 and CDR2 are LNHNV and YYDKDF (reference sequence). CDR3 amino acids: CATSRQPTGVGANVLTF. The CDR3 DNA sequence: TGTGCCACCAGCAGACAACCTACAGGGGTGGGGGCCAACGTCCTGACTTTC.

The chain carries TRBV5-1 and TRBJ1-2, with D possibly being TRBD1 (5 bases). Trimming removed 0 bases from V and 3 bases from J, with 9 bases in between. The CDR3 covers 14 residues. Germline CDR1 and CDR2: SGHRS and YFSETQ. The CDR3 loop is CASSLASGDYGYTF. The CDR3 nucleotides read TGCGCCAGCAGCTTGGCTTCGGGGGACTATGGCTACACCTTC.